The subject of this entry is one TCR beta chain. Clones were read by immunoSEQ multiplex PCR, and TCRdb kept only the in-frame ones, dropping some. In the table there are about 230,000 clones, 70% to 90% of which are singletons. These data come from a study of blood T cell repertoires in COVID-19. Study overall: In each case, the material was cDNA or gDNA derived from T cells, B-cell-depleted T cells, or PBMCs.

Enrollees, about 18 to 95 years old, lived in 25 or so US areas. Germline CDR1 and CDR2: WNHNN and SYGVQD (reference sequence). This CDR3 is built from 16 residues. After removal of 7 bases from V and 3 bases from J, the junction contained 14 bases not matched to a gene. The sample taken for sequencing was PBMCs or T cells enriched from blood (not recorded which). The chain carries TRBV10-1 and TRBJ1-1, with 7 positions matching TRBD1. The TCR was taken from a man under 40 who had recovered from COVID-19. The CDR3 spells CASNMSAGGKDTEAFF. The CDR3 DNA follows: TGCGCCAGCAACATGAGTGCAGGGGGTAAGGACACTGAAGCTTTCTTT.